This TCR beta chain originates from a study of T cells in Graves' hyperthyroidism and ophthalmopathy. Hyperthyroidism had been newly diagnosed in patients aged 18 to 65, and its duration was under 2 months. The diagnoses drew upon clinical symptoms, serum thyroxine and TRAb, thyroid ultrasound and orbital computed tomography. The blood was taken when hyperthyroidism was first diagnosed, before any ophthalmopathy symptoms showed up. The PBMCs were sourced from fresh peripheral blood (about 10 ml). V was clipped by 1 base and J by 8 bases; unmatched bases: 13. Germline V gene lookup returns CDR1 LGHNA and CDR2 YNFKEQ. The CDR3 consists of 18 residues. From RNA transcripts, TCR beta CDR3 regions were amplified. First-round RT-PCR with HTBI primers amplified the TCR CDR3 region. One entry per CDR3 protein results from TCRdb running MiXCR on the multiplex PCR reads. The sample includes 150,000 or so distinct CDR3 sequences, about 9.4% of them seen just once.

Sample: blood. This receptor was taken from a woman between 18 and 30 years old with Graves' hyperthyroidism that later progressed to Graves' ophthalmopathy. This chain joins TRBV4-2 and TRBJ2-2, with TRBD2 matching over 10 bases. The CDR3 DNA is TGTGCCAGCAGCCAAGTTCTAGCGGGGGCGGATGGGCGGGGGGAGCTGTTTTTT. Translating it yields CASSQVLAGADGRGELFF.